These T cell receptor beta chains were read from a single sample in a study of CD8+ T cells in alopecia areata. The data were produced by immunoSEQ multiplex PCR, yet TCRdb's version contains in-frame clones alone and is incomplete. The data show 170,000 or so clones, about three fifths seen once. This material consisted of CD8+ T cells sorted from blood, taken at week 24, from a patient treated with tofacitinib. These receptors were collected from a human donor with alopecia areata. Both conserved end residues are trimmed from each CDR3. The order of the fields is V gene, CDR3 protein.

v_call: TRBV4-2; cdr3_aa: ASSEAGVDEQF
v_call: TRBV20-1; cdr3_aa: SARDFYEQY
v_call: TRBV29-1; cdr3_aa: SVARPGQNTDTQY
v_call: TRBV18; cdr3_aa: ASSPSGASYEQY
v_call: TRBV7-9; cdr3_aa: ASSIEGRDQPQH
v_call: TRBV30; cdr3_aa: ATDLSYEQY
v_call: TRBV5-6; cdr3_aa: ASSLSTGELF
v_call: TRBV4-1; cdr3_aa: ASSQDWGQPQH
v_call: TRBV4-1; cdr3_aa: ASSQDIGRGQETQY
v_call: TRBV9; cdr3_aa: ASSAGSGANVLT
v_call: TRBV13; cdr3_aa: ATQSVVTGPGANVLT